This T cell receptor (beta chain) was sequenced during a study of chemoradiotherapy in HPV16-positive cancers. The protocol was immunoSEQ multiplex PCR, while the TCRdb copy is restricted to in-frame clones and leaves out a portion. The sample contains 12,000 or so clones, about 90% of which appear only once. CDR3 length: 13 amino acids. V dropped 7 bases and J dropped 5; count of bases not matched to a gene: 3. Per germline, CDR1 MNHEY and CDR2 SVGAGI. V gene TRBV6-5 combines with J gene TRBJ1-4; 8 bases agree with TRBD1. The sequences come from blood, collected from a patient who underwent chemoradiotherapy. The sequence derives from a human donor with HPV-associated anogenital cancer. The CDR3 here is CASTRQGNEKLFF. The CDR3 DNA reads TGTGCCAGCACCAGACAGGGGAATGAAAAACTGTTTTTT.